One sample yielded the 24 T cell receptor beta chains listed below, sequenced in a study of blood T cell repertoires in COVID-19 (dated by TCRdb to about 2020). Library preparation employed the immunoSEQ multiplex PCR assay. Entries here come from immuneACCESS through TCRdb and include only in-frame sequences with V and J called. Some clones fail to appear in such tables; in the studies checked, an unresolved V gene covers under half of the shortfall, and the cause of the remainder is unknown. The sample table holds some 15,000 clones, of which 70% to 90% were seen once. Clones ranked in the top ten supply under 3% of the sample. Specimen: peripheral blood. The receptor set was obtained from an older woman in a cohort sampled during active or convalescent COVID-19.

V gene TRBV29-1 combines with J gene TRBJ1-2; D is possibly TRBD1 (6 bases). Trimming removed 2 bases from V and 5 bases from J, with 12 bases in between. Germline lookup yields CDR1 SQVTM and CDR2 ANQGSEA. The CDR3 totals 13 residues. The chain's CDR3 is CSVERWTVYGYTF. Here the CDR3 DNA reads TGCAGCGTTGAAAGGTGGACAGTATATGGCTACACCTTC.

The CDR3 spells CASSMYQGARRTGANVLTF. CDR3 nucleotides: TGTGCCAGTAGTATGTATCAGGGGGCGCGTCGCACTGGGGCCAACGTCCTGACTTTC. J is TRBJ2-6 and V is TRBV19; 8 nucleotides line up with TRBD1. The length of the CDR3 is 19 residues. Germline trimming cut 3 bases from V and 2 bases from J; bases unmatched to any gene: 12. CDR1 is LNHDA and CDR2 is SQIVND in the germline V gene (reference sequence).

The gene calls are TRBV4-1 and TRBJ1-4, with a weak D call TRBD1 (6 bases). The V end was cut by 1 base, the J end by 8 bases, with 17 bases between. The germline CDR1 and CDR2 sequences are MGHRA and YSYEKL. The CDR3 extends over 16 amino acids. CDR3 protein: CASSQGTAGGNEKLFF. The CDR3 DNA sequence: TGCGCCAGCAGCCAAGGGACAGCTGGGGGAAACGAAAAACTGTTTTTT.

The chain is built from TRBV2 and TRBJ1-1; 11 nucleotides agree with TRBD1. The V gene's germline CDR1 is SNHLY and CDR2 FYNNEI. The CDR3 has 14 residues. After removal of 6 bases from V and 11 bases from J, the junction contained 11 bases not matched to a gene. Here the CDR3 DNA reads TGTGCCAGCAGACGCGAGGGACAGGGGGTTCGGGCTTTCTTT. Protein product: CASRREGQGVRAFF.

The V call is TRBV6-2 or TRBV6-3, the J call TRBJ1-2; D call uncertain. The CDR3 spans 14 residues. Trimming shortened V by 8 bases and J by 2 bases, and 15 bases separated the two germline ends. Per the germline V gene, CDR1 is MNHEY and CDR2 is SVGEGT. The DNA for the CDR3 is TGTGCCAGCTGCCCTCGGAACAGCAACTATGGCTACACCTTC. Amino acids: CASCPRNSNYGYTF.

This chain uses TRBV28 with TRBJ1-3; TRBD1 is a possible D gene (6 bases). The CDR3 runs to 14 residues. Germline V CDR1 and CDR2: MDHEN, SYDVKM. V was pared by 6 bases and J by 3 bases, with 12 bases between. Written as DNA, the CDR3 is TGTGCCAGCAGCAGCAGGGGATTTGGAAACACCATATATTTT. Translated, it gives CASSSRGFGNTIYF.

The CDR3 sequence: CASSLRVSSGNTIYF. The CDR3 coding sequence is TGTGCCAGCAGCTTACGTGTCAGCTCTGGAAACACCATATATTTT. The chain employs TRBV7-8 and TRBJ1-3; D remains unclear. The germline V gene encodes CDR1 SGHVS and CDR2 FQNEAQ. The CDR3 extends over 15 amino acids. The V gene lost 2 bases and the J gene lost 0 bases, with 8 bases spanning the gap.

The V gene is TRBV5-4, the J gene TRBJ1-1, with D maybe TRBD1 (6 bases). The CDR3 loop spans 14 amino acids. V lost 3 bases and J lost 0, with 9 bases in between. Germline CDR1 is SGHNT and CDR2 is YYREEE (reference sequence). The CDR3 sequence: CASSSGTLNTEAFF. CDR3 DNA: TGTGCCAGCAGCTCCGGGACACTGAACACTGAAGCTTTCTTT.

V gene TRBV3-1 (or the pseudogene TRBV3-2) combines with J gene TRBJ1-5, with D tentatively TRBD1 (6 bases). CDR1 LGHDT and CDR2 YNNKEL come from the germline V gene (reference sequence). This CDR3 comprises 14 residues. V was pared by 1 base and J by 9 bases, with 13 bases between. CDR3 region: CASSQGQGGGPQHF. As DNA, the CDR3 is TGTGCCAGCAGCCAAGGACAAGGGGGGGGGCCCCAGCATTTT.

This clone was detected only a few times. The CDR3 DNA sequence: TGTGCCAGCAGCTTGGAGCAGGGATACAATTCACCCCTCCACTTT. Encoded protein: CASSLEQGYNSPLHF. The rearrangement uses TRBV5-5 and TRBJ1-6, with a weak D call TRBD1 (5 bases). V was cut by 0 bases and J by 7 bases, with 11 bases left in between. Germline V CDR1 and CDR2: SGHKS, YYEKEE (reference sequence). The CDR3 has 15 amino acids.

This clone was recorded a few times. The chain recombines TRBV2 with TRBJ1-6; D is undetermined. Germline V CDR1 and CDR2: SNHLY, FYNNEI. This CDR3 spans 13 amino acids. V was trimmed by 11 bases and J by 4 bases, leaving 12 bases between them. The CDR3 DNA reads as TGTGCCTACAAGGAGGAATATAATTCACCCCTCCACTTT. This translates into CAYKEEYNSPLHF. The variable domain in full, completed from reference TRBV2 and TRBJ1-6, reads EPEVTQTPSHQVTQMGQEVILRCVPISNHLYFYWYRQILGQKVEFLVSFYNNEISEKSEIFDDQFSVERPDGSNFTLKIRSTKLEDSAMYFCAYKEEYNSPLHFGNGTRLTVT.

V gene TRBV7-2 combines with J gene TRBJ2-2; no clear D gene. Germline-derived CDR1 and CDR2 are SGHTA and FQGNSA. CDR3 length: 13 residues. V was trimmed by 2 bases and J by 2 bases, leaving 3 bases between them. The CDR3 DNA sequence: TGTGCCAGCAGCTTACTAAACACCGGGGAGCTGTTTTTT. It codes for CASSLLNTGELFF.

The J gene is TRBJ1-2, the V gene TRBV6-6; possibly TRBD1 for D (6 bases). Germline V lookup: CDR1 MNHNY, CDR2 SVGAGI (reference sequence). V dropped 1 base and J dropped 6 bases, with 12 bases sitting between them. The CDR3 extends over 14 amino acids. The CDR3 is CASSYLQGPNGYTF. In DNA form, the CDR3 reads TGTGCCAGCAGTTACTTACAGGGCCCCAATGGCTACACCTTC.

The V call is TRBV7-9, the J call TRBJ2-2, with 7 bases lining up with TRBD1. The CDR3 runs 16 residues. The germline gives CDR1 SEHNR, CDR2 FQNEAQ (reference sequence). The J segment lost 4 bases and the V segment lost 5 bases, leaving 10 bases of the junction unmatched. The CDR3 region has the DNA TGTGCCAGCAGCCCCCGGGACAGAGGGGGCACCGGGGAGCTGTTTTTT. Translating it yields CASSPRDRGGTGELFF.

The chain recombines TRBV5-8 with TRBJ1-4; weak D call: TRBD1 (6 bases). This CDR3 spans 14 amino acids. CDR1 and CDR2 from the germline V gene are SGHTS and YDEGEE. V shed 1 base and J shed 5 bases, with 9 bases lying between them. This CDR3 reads CASSLQGLNEKLFF. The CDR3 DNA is TGTGCCAGCAGCTTGCAGGGGCTCAATGAAAAACTGTTTTTT. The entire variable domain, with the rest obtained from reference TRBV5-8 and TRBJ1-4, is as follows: EAGVTQSPTHLIKTRGQQATLRCSPISGHTSVYWYQQALGLGLQFLLWYDEGEERNRGNFPPRFSGRQFPNYSSELNVNALELEDSALYLCASSLQGLNEKLFFGSGTQLSVL.

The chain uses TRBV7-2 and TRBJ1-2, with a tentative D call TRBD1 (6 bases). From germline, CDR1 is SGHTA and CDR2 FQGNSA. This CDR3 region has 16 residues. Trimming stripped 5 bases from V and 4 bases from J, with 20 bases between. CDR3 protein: CASSPWTATHAYGYTF. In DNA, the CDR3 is TGTGCCAGCAGCCCTTGGACAGCCACCCATGCCTATGGCTACACCTTC.

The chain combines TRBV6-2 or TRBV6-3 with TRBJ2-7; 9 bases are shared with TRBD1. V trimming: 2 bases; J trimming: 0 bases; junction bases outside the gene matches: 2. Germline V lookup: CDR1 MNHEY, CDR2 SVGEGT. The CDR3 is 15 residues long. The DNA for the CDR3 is TGTGCCAGCAGTTACGGGACAGGGTACTCCTACGAGCAGTACTTC. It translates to CASSYGTGYSYEQYF.

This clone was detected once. The chain's CDR3 is CASSYRGGFRNEQFF. The CDR3 DNA sequence: TGTGCCAGCAGCTACCGGGGGGGCTTCAGGAATGAGCAGTTCTTC. This sequence joins TRBV7-8 and TRBJ2-1; 8 bases line up with TRBD2. Germline CDR1 SGHVS, CDR2 FQNEAQ. V lost 4 bases to trimming and J lost 7 bases; unmatched junction nucleotides: 9. The length of the CDR3 is 15 residues.

For the CDR3, the DNA is TGTGCCAGCAGTTACTCGAGTTACAATGAGCAGTTCTTC. Encoded protein: CASSYSSYNEQFF. The chain joins TRBV6-2 or TRBV6-3 to TRBJ2-1; no firm D call. Germline V gene sequence: CDR1 MNHEY, CDR2 SVGEGT. V was pared by 0 bases and J by 4 bases, with 4 bases between. The CDR3 runs to 13 residues.

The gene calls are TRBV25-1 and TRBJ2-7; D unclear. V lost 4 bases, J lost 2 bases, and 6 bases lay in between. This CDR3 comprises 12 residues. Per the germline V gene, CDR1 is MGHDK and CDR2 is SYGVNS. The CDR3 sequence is CASSGLPYEQYF. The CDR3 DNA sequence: TGTGCCAGCAGTGGTCTTCCCTACGAGCAGTACTTC.

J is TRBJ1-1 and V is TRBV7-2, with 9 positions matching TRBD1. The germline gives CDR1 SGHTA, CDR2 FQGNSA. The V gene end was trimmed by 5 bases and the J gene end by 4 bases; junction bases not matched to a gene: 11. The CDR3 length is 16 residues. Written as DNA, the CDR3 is TGTGCCAGCAGCCGGTACAGGGGGCTCGGGAGCACTGAAGCTTTCTTT. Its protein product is CASSRYRGLGSTEAFF.

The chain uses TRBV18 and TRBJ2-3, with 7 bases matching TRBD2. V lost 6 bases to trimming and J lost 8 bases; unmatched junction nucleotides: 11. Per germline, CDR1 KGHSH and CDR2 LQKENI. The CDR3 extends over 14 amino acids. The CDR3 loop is CASSIAGRPGTQYF. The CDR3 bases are TGTGCCAGCTCGATAGCGGGCCGTCCTGGTACGCAGTATTTT.

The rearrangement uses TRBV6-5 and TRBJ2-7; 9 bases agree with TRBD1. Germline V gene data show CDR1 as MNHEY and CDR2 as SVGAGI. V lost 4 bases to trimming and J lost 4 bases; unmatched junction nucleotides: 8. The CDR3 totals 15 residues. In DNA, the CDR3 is TGTGCCAGCAGTTCGGCCGGGACAGGGAGTTACGAGCAGTACTTC. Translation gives CASSSAGTGSYEQYF.

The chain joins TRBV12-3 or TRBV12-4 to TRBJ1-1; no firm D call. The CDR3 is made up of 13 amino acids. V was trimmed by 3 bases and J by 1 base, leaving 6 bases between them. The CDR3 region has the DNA TGTGCCAGCAGTTTTATCCGGAACACTGAAGCTTTCTTT. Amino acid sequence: CASSFIRNTEAFF.